This T cell receptor (beta chain) was sequenced in a study of OX40 agonist ivuxolimab in advanced cancers. Study-wide results and caveats: Expanded clones belonging to CD8+ T cells outnumbered, on average, those of CD4+.

Germline V gene lookup returns CDR1 LGHNA and CDR2 YSLEER. The V and J ends lost 0 bases and 4 bases respectively, with 13 bases between them. The CDR3 is made up of 15 amino acids. Clones were read by immunoSEQ multiplex PCR, and TCRdb kept only the in-frame ones, dropping some. Of fewer than 40,000 clones in the sample, about 83% were seen once. Comments on this clone: The antigen is unknown.

The sequence was obtained from an adult with an advanced solid tumor such as melanoma, head and neck, liver or kidney cancer. The chain carries TRBV4-3 and TRBJ2-7, with D perhaps matching TRBD2 (6 bases). The material sequenced was CD4+ or CD8+ T cells sorted from blood, taken in a trial of the OX40 agonist ivuxolimab. CDR3 region: CASSQDRESLYEQYF. The CDR3 DNA follows: TGCGCCAGCAGCCAAGACCGGGAGAGTTTATACGAGCAGTACTTC.